This TCR beta chain was recovered during a study of blood T cells in healthy people across ages. Study results and limitations: Samples with more naive T cells showed higher observed beta diversity. Leaving the PBMCs unsorted stopped any conclusive comparison of naive versus antigen-experienced cells.

The germline V gene has CDR1 DFQATT and CDR2 SNEGSKA (reference sequence). Losses at the gene ends were 6 bases for V and 7 bases for J; bases not matched to a gene: 12. CDR3 length: 15 residues. Then a second PCR, running roughly 7 to 11 cycles, was carried out with a sample-barcoded 5' primer and a J-beta primer mix. MiXCR was run by TCRdb on the 5' RACE reads, yielding one entry per CDR3 protein. The data contain about 640,000 distinct CDR3 sequences, roughly 53% of them singletons. This clonotype has just one count. Its target is not known. This chain links TRBV20-1 with TRBJ1-6; 7 bases map to TRBD1. This receptor was obtained from a man aged 55 to 70 in good health. The material sequenced was blood. Here the CDR3 reads CSAVDVRDRNSPLHF. The CDR3 region has the DNA TGCAGTGCAGTAGACGTCCGGGACAGAAATTCACCCCTCCACTTT.